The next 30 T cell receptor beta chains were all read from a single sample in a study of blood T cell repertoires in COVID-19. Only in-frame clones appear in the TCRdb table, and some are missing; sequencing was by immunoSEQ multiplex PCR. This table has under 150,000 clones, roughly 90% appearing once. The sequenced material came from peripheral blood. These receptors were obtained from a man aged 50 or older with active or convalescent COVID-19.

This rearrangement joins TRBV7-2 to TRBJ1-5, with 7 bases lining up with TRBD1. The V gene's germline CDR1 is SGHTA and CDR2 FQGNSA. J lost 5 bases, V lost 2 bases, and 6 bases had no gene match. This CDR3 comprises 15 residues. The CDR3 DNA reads TGTGCCAGCAGCTTAAGACAGGGAGGAGATCAGCCCCAGCATTTT. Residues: CASSLRQGGDQPQHF.

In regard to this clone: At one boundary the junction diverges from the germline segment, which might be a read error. As DNA, the CDR3 is TGTGCCTGGAGCGCCGGACGGGGGTATGGGTGGGCTTCTGGCGCCAACGTCCTGACTTTC. Protein sequence: CAWSAGRGYGWASGANVLTF. The gene calls are TRBV30 and TRBJ2-6; tentatively, D is TRBD2 (6 bases). Per the germline V gene, CDR1 is GTSNPN and CDR2 is SVGIG (reference sequence). The CDR3 sequence is 20 residues long.

The CDR3 loop reads CASSPERGRPGGYTF. In DNA form, the CDR3 reads TGTGCCAGCAGTCCCGAGCGGGGGCGCCCAGGTGGCTACACCTTC. The chain links TRBV6-2 or TRBV6-3 to TRBJ1-2, with D possibly TRBD1 on 6 matching bases. Germline values: CDR1 MNHEY, CDR2 SVGEGT. V was pared by 5 bases and J by 7 bases, with 20 bases between. This CDR3 spans 15 amino acids.

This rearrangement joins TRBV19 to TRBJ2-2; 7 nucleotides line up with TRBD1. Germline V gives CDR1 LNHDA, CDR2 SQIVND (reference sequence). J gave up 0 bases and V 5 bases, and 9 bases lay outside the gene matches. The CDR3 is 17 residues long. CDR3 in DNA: TGTGCCAGTAGTTTTCCTCCGGGGACAGCGAACACCGGGGAGCTGTTTTTT. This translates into CASSFPPGTANTGELFF. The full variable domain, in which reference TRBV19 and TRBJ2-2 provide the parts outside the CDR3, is DGGITQSPKYLFRKEGQNVTLSCEQNLNHDAMYWYRQDPGQGLRLIYYSQIVNDFQKGDIAEGYSVSREKKESFPLTVTSAQKNPTAFYLCASSFPPGTANTGELFFGEGSRLTVL.

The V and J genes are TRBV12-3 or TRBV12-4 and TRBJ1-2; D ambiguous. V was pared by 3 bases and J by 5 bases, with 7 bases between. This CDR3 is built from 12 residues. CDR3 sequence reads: CASSFGGYGYTF. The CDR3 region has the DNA TGTGCCAGCAGTTTTGGCGGATATGGCTACACCTTC.

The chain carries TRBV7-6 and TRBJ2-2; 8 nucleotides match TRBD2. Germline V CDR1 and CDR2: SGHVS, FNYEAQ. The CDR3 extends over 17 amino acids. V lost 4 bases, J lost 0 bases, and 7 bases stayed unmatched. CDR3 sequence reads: CASSSTGLASNTGELFF. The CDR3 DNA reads TGTGCCAGCAGCTCGACCGGACTAGCTTCGAACACCGGGGAGCTGTTTTTT.

The CDR3 spells CASRDRGRIAGANVLTF. CDR3 in DNA: TGTGCCAGCCGAGACAGGGGGCGAATAGCTGGGGCCAACGTCCTGACTTTC. The rearrangement links TRBV28 to TRBJ2-6; the match to TRBD1 covers 10 bases. The CDR3 loop spans 17 amino acids. Germline V CDR1 and CDR2: MDHEN, SYDVKM. The junction had 9 bases not matched to a gene; V was cut back by 8 bases and J by 2 bases.

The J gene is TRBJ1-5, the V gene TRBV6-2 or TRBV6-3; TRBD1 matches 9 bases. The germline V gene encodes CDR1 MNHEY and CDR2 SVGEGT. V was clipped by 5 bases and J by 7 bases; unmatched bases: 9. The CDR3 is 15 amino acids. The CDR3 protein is CASSPGTGFVQPQHF. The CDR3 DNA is TGTGCCAGCAGTCCCGGGACAGGGTTTGTCCAGCCCCAGCATTTT.

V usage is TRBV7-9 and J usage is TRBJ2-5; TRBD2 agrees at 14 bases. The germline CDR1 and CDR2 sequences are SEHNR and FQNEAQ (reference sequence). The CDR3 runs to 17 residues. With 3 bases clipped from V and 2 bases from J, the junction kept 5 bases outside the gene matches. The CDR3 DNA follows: TGTGCCAGCAGCTTTACCGGGACTAGCGGGGGACAAGAGACCCAGTACTTC. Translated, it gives CASSFTGTSGGQETQYF.

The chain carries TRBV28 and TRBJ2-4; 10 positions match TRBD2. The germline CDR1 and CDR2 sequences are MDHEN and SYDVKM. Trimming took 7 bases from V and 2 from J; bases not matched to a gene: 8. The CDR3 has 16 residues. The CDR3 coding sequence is TGTGCCAGCATCCCAAGCGGGAGGGCCACCAAAAACATTCAGTACTTC. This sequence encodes CASIPSGRATKNIQYF.

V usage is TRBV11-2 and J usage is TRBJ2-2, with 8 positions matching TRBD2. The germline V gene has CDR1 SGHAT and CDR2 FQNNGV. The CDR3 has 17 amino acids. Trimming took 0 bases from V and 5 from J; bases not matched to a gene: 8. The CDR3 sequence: CASSLEPNGRATGELFF. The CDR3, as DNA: TGTGCCAGCAGCTTAGAACCCAACGGGAGGGCAACCGGGGAGCTGTTTTTT.

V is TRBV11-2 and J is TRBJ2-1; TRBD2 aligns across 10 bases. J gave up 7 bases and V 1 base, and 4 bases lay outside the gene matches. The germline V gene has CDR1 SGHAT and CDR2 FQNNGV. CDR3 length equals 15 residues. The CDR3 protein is CASSLGLAGDNEQFF. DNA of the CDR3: TGTGCCAGCAGCTTAGGGCTAGCGGGAGATAATGAGCAGTTCTTC.

The CDR3, as DNA: TGCGCCAGCAGGGACGGGACTAGCGGGAAGACAGATACGCAGTATTTT. This codes for CASRDGTSGKTDTQYF. This rearrangement joins TRBV5-1 to TRBJ2-3; TRBD2 matches at 13 bases. This CDR3 has 16 amino acids. After removal of 5 bases from V and 3 bases from J, the junction contained 6 bases not matched to a gene. Per germline, CDR1 SGHRS and CDR2 YFSETQ.

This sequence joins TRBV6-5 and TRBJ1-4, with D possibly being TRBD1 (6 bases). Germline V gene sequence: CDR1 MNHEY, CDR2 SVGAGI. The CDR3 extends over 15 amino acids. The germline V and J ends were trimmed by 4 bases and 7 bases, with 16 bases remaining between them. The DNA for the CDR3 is TGTGCCAGCAGTTCTAACAGGGACCGCGGTGAAAAACTGTTTTTT. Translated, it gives CASSSNRDRGEKLFF.

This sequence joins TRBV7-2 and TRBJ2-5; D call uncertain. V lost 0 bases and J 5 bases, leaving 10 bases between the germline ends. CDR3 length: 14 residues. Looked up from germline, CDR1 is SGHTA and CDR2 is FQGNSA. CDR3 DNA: TGTGCCAGCAGCTTAGCCGTTAGCCAGGAGACCCAGTACTTC. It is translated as CASSLAVSQETQYF. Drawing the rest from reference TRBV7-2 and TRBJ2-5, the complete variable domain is GAGVSQSPSNKVTEKGKDVELRCDPISGHTALYWYRQSLGQGLEFLIYFQGNSAPDKSGLPSDRFSAERTGGSVSTLTIQRTQQEDSAVYLCASSLAVSQETQYFGPGTRLLVL.

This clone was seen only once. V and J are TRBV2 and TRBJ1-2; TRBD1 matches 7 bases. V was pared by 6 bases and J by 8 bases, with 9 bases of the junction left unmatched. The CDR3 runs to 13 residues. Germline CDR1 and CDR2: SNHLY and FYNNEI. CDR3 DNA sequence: TGTGCCAGCAGCGGACAGGCTGTATCGGGCTACACCTTC. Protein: CASSGQAVSGYTF. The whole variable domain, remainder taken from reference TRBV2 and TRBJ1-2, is EPEVTQTPSHQVTQMGQEVILRCVPISNHLYFYWYRQILGQKVEFLVSFYNNEISEKSEIFDDQFSVERPDGSNFTLKIRSTKLEDSAMYFCASSGQAVSGYTFGSGTRLTVV.

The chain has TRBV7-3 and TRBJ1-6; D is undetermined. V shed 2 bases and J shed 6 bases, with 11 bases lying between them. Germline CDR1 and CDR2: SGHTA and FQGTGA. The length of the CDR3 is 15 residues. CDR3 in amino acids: CASSLLKRGNSPLHF. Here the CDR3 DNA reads TGTGCCAGCAGCTTATTAAAGCGCGGTAATTCACCCCTCCACTTT. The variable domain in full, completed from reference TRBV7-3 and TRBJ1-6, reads GAGVSQTPSNKVTEKGKYVELRCDPISGHTALYWYRQSLGQGPEFLIYFQGTGAADDSGLPNDRFFAVRPEGSVSTLKIQRTERGDSAVYLCASSLLKRGNSPLHFGNGTRLTVT.

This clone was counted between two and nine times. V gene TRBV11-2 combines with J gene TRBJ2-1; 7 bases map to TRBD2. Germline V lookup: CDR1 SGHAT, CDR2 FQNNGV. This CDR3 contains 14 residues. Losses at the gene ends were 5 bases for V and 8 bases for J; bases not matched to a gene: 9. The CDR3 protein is CASSLGTNTYEQFF. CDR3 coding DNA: TGTGCCAGCAGCCTCGGGACTAACACCTATGAGCAGTTCTTC.

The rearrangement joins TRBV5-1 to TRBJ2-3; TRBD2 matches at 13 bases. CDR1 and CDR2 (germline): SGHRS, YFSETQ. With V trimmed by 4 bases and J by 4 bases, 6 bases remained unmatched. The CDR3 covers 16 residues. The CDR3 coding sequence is TGCGCCAGCAGCGAAGGACTAGCGGGAGATGCAGATACGCAGTATTTT. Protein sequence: CASSEGLAGDADTQYF.

CDR3 nucleotide sequence: TGTGCCTGGAGTACCCTGAGGACTAGTTCGGGCACAGATACGCAGTATTTT. The encoded protein is CAWSTLRTSSGTDTQYF. The chain uses TRBV30 and TRBJ2-3, with 7 nucleotides matching TRBD2. The CDR3 covers 17 residues. V was clipped by 2 bases and J by 1 base; unmatched bases: 12. Germline CDR1 reads GTSNPN; CDR2 reads SVGIG (reference sequence).

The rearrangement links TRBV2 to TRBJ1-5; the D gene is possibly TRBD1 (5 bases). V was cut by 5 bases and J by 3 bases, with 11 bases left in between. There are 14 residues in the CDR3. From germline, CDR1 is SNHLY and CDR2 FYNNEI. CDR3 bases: TGTGCCAGCAGTTGGGACTACGACAATCAGCCCCAGCATTTT. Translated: CASSWDYDNQPQHF.

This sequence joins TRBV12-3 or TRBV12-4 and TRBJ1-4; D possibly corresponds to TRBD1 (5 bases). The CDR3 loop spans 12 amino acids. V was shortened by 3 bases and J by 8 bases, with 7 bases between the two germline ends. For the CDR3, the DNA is TGTGCCAGCAGTTTGACAGTAGAAAAACTGTTTTTT. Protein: CASSLTVEKLFF.

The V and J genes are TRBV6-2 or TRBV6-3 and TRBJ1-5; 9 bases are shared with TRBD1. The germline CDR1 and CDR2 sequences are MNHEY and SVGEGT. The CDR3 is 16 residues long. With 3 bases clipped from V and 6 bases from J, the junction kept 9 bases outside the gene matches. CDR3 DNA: TGTGCCAGCAGTTATTCCGGGACAGGGTCCCCTCAGCCCCAGCATTTT. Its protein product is CASSYSGTGSPQPQHF.

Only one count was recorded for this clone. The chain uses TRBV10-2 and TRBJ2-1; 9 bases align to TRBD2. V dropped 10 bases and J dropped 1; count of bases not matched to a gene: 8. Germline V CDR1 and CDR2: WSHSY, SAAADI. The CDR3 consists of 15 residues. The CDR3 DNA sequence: TGCGCCACCCTAGGGACTAGCTCTTCCTACAATGAGCAGTTCTTC. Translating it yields CATLGTSSSYNEQFF.

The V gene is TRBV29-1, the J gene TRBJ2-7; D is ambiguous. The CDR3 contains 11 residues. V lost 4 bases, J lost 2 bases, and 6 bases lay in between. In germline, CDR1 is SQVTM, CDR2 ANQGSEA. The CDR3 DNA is TGCAGCGTTGCCCAGACCTACGAGCAGTACTTC. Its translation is CSVAQTYEQYF.

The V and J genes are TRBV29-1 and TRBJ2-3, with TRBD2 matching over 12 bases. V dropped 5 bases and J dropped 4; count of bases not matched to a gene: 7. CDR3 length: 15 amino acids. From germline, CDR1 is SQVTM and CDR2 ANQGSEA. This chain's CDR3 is CSVLRLAGAADTQYF. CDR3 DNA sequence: TGCAGCGTTCTCCGACTAGCGGGAGCAGCAGATACGCAGTATTTT.

The CDR3 spells CASSFRGRAYEQYF. The DNA of the CDR3 is TGTGCCAGCAGCTTTCGGGGGAGAGCCTACGAGCAGTACTTC. This sequence joins TRBV5-4 and TRBJ2-7; D perhaps matches TRBD2 (6 bases). The germline CDR1 and CDR2 sequences are SGHNT and YYREEE (reference sequence). The V end lost 2 bases, the J end lost 2 bases, and 11 bases lay between the germline ends. The CDR3 is made up of 14 amino acids.

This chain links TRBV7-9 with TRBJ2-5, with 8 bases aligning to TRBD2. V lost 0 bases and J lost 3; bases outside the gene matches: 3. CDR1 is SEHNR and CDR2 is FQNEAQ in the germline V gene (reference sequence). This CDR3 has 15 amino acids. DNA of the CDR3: TGTGCCAGCAGCTTAGCGGGGCGGGGGGAAGAGACCCAGTACTTC. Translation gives CASSLAGRGEETQYF.

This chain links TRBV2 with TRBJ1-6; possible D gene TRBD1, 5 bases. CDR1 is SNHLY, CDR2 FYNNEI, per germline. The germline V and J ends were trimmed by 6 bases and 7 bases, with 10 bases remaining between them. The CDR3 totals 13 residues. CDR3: CASRGRPNSPLHF. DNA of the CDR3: TGTGCCAGCAGGGGGCGGCCAAATTCACCCCTCCACTTT.

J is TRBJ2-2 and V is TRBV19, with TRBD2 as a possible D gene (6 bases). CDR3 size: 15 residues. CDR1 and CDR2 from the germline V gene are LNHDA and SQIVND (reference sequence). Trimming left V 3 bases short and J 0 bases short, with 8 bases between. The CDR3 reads CASSIGGTNTGELFF. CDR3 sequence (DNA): TGTGCCAGTAGTATTGGCGGGACGAACACCGGGGAGCTGTTTTTT.